These T cell receptor beta chains were read from a single sample in a study of cytomegalovirus exposure and HLA in healthy donors. Profiled with immunoSEQ multiplex PCR; TCRdb holds only in-frame clones, not every one. The data hold 150,000 to 200,000 clones, with about four fifths observed a single time. What was sequenced was PBMCs. Receptors were obtained from a woman aged 25 to 45 in good health and CMV-seropositive. The CDR3 runs from the conserved cysteine through the conserved F or W. A D gene is named only where the DNA matches it firmly. For some rows the clone size is stated as once, few or many, or as a class when expanded; others skip it.

abundance: -; d_gene: -; v_gene: TRBV4-3; j_gene: TRBJ1-4; CDR3aa: CASSPGEKLFF; CDR3nt: TGCGCCAGCAGCCCAGGGGAAAAACTGTTTTTT
abundance: -; d_gene: -; v_gene: TRBV29-1; j_gene: TRBJ1-1; CDR3aa: CSVWSSGRTEAFF; CDR3nt: TGCAGCGTTTGGTCTTCAGGGAGGACTGAAGCTTTCTTT
abundance: -; d_gene: -; v_gene: TRBV20-1; j_gene: TRBJ1-2; CDR3aa: CSVSPGGYTF; CDR3nt: TGCAGTGTCAGCCCGGGGGGCTACACCTTC
abundance: -; d_gene: -; v_gene: TRBV18; j_gene: TRBJ2-7; CDR3aa: CASSILSYEQYF; CDR3nt: TGTGCCAGCTCAATACTATCCTACGAGCAGTACTTC
abundance: -; d_gene: -; v_gene: TRBV21-1; j_gene: TRBJ1-2; CDR3aa: CASSQEIWGYTF; CDR3nt: TGTGCCAGCAGCCAGGAAATTTGGGGCTACACCTTC
abundance: -; d_gene: -; v_gene: TRBV27; j_gene: TRBJ2-7; CDR3aa: CASSLRGYYEQYF; CDR3nt: TGTGCCAGCAGTCTCAGGGGCTACTACGAGCAGTACTTC
abundance: -; d_gene: -; v_gene: TRBV5-6; j_gene: TRBJ2-1; CDR3aa: CASSWTDEQFF; CDR3nt: TGTGCCAGCAGCTGGACTGATGAGCAGTTCTTC
abundance: few; d_gene: TRBD1; v_gene: TRBV7-9; j_gene: TRBJ1-2; CDR3aa: CSSSFKTGVDGYTF; CDR3nt: TGTTCCAGCAGCTTTAAGACAGGGGTAGACGGCTACACCTTC
abundance: -; d_gene: TRBD1; v_gene: TRBV5-6; j_gene: TRBJ2-7; CDR3aa: CASSLGNRGPYEQYF; CDR3nt: TGTGCCAGCAGCTTGGGGAACAGGGGGCCCTACGAGCAGTACTTC
abundance: -; d_gene: -; v_gene: TRBV29-1; j_gene: TRBJ1-5; CDR3aa: CSVPGALPDQPQHF; CDR3nt: TGCAGCGTCCCGGGAGCCCTACCAGATCAGCCCCAGCATTTT
abundance: once; d_gene: -; v_gene: TRBV7-9; j_gene: TRBJ1-3; CDR3aa: CASSFSIQDSGNTIYF; CDR3nt: TGTGCCAGCAGCTTCTCGATACAGGACTCTGGAAACACCATATATTTT
abundance: -; d_gene: -; v_gene: TRBV11-2; j_gene: TRBJ1-6; CDR3aa: CASGRRVLNSPLHF; CDR3nt: TGTGCCAGCGGTCGGAGGGTCTTAAATTCACCCCTCCACTTT
abundance: -; d_gene: TRBD2; v_gene: TRBV13; j_gene: TRBJ2-7; CDR3aa: CASSTSGRTYEQYF; CDR3nt: TGTGCCAGCAGCACTAGCGGGAGAACGTACGAGCAGTACTTC
abundance: -; d_gene: TRBD1; v_gene: TRBV7-2; j_gene: TRBJ1-1; CDR3aa: CASSLGGDRGEVNTEAFF; CDR3nt: TGTGCCAGCAGCTTAGGGGGGGACAGGGGGGAAGTGAACACTGAAGCTTTCTTT
abundance: -; d_gene: -; v_gene: TRBV28; j_gene: TRBJ1-6; CDR3aa: CASSLYASSYNSPLHF; CDR3nt: TGTGCCAGCAGTTTATACGCGAGCTCCTATAATTCACCCCTCCACTTT
abundance: -; d_gene: TRBD1; v_gene: TRBV10-3; j_gene: TRBJ1-4; CDR3aa: CAISESGTGDEKLFF; CDR3nt: TGTGCCATCAGTGAGTCTGGGACAGGGGATGAAAAACTGTTTTTT
abundance: -; d_gene: -; v_gene: TRBV2; j_gene: TRBJ2-1; CDR3aa: CATTTVLNEQFF; CDR3nt: TGTGCCACTACCACAGTGCTTAATGAGCAGTTCTTC
abundance: -; d_gene: -; v_gene: TRBV7-9; j_gene: TRBJ1-1; CDR3aa: CASSLGAYTEAFF; CDR3nt: TGTGCCAGCAGCTTAGGGGCGTACACTGAAGCTTTCTTT
abundance: -; d_gene: TRBD2; v_gene: TRBV5-1; j_gene: TRBJ2-7; CDR3aa: CASSLYFGGDDSYEQYF; CDR3nt: TGCGCCAGCAGCTTGTACTTTGGGGGGGACGACTCCTACGAGCAGTACTTC
abundance: -; d_gene: -; v_gene: TRBV2; j_gene: TRBJ1-1; CDR3aa: CASSEPLTEAFF; CDR3nt: TGTGCCAGCAGTGAACCTCTTACTGAAGCTTTCTTT
abundance: once; d_gene: -; v_gene: TRBV15; j_gene: TRBJ1-1; CDR3aa: CATESGTLNTEAFF; CDR3nt: TGTGCCACTGAATCGGGGACTTTGAACACTGAAGCTTTCTTT
abundance: -; d_gene: TRBD1; v_gene: TRBV27; j_gene: TRBJ2-7; CDR3aa: CASSLSLPGGSYEQYF; CDR3nt: TGTGCCAGCAGTTTATCGTTGCCAGGGGGTTCCTACGAGCAGTACTTC
abundance: -; d_gene: -; v_gene: TRBV5-1; j_gene: TRBJ1-1; CDR3aa: CASSLEAYTEAFF; CDR3nt: TGCGCCAGCAGCTTGGAAGCATACACTGAAGCTTTCTTT
abundance: -; d_gene: -; v_gene: TRBV6-5; j_gene: TRBJ1-1; CDR3aa: CASRQRLEAFF; CDR3nt: TGTGCCAGCAGACAACGACTCGAAGCTTTCTTT
abundance: -; d_gene: -; v_gene: TRBV9; j_gene: TRBJ1-2; CDR3aa: CASSVLAGSNYGYTF; CDR3nt: TGTGCCAGCAGCGTACTGGCAGGGTCTAACTATGGCTACACCTTC
abundance: -; d_gene: TRBD2; v_gene: TRBV7-9; j_gene: TRBJ2-1; CDR3aa: CASSSLAGVTNEQFF; CDR3nt: TGTGCCAGCAGCTCCCTAGCGGGAGTAACCAATGAGCAGTTCTTC
abundance: few; d_gene: -; v_gene: TRBV5-1; j_gene: TRBJ2-1; CDR3aa: CASSLAAGSRNEQFF; CDR3nt: TGCGCCAGCAGCTTGGCCGCGGGGAGCCGGAATGAGCAGTTCTTC
abundance: -; d_gene: -; v_gene: TRBV14; j_gene: TRBJ2-2; CDR3aa: CASSQGLTGELFF; CDR3nt: TGTGCCAGCAGCCAAGGTCTCACCGGGGAGCTGTTTTTT
abundance: -; d_gene: -; v_gene: TRBV27; j_gene: TRBJ2-7; CDR3aa: CASSLAEAYEQYF; CDR3nt: TGTGCCAGCAGTTTAGCGGAGGCCTACGAGCAGTACTTC
abundance: -; d_gene: -; v_gene: TRBV19; j_gene: TRBJ1-1; CDR3aa: CASTLGLGAGGAFF; CDR3nt: TGTGCCAGTACTTTAGGGCTAGGGGCAGGTGGGGCTTTCTTT
abundance: -; d_gene: -; v_gene: TRBV28; j_gene: TRBJ1-5; CDR3aa: CASSLNPGGENQPQHF; CDR3nt: TGTGCCAGCAGTTTAAACCCCGGGGGGGAAAATCAGCCCCAGCATTTT
abundance: once; d_gene: -; v_gene: TRBV7-2; j_gene: TRBJ1-1; CDR3aa: CASSLKRETEAFF; CDR3nt: TGTGCCAGCAGCTTAAAACGTGAGACTGAAGCTTTCTTT
abundance: few; d_gene: -; v_gene: TRBV13; j_gene: TRBJ2-7; CDR3aa: CASSSRDSSYEQYF; CDR3nt: TGTGCCAGCAGCTCCCGGGATAGCTCCTACGAGCAGTACTTC
abundance: -; d_gene: TRBD1; v_gene: TRBV5-1; j_gene: TRBJ2-7; CDR3aa: CASSLNGQGRYEQYF; CDR3nt: TGCGCCAGCAGCTTGAATGGACAGGGGCGTTACGAGCAGTACTTC
abundance: -; d_gene: -; v_gene: TRBV20-1; j_gene: TRBJ1-4; CDR3aa: CSARDTGKTIF; CDR3nt: TGCAGTGCTAGAGATACGGGGAAGACCATATTT
abundance: few; d_gene: TRBD1; v_gene: TRBV6-5; j_gene: TRBJ2-7; CDR3aa: CASHTGGPSYEQYF; CDR3nt: TGTGCCAGCCATACAGGGGGCCCTTCCTACGAGCAGTACTTC
abundance: few; d_gene: -; v_gene: TRBV6-6; j_gene: TRBJ2-1; CDR3aa: CASSSIDEQFF; CDR3nt: TGTGCCAGCAGTTCGATAGATGAGCAGTTCTTC
abundance: -; d_gene: TRBD2; v_gene: TRBV5-1; j_gene: TRBJ2-2; CDR3aa: CASSLTGTRGTGELFF; CDR3nt: TGCGCCAGCAGCTTAACCGGGACTAGGGGCACCGGGGAGCTGTTTTTT
abundance: -; d_gene: -; v_gene: TRBV6-5; j_gene: TRBJ1-3; CDR3aa: CASTSSGNTIYF; CDR3nt: TGTGCCAGCACTAGTTCTGGAAACACCATATATTTT
abundance: -; d_gene: TRBD1; v_gene: TRBV13; j_gene: TRBJ1-1; CDR3aa: CASRFVGTGLKNTEAFF; CDR3nt: TGTGCCAGCAGATTTGTAGGGACAGGGTTAAAGAACACTGAAGCTTTCTTT
abundance: once; d_gene: -; v_gene: TRBV10-3; j_gene: TRBJ1-1; CDR3aa: CAISQDIKNTEAFF; CDR3nt: TGTGCCATCAGTCAGGATATCAAGAACACTGAAGCTTTCTTT
abundance: -; d_gene: -; v_gene: TRBV6-5; j_gene: TRBJ2-2; CDR3aa: CASSYGRPGPGRELFF; CDR3nt: TGTGCCAGCAGTTACGGGAGGCCGGGACCGGGGAGGGAGCTGTTTTTT
abundance: -; d_gene: -; v_gene: TRBV4-3; j_gene: TRBJ2-3; CDR3aa: CASSQMASSTDTQYF; CDR3nt: TGCGCCAGCAGCCAAATGGCTAGCAGCACAGATACGCAGTATTTT
abundance: -; d_gene: TRBD1; v_gene: TRBV6-1; j_gene: TRBJ1-5; CDR3aa: CASSAGRQGGNQPQHF; CDR3nt: TGTGCCAGCAGTGCAGGGAGACAGGGGGGCAATCAGCCCCAGCATTTT
abundance: few; d_gene: TRBD2; v_gene: TRBV27; j_gene: TRBJ2-1; CDR3aa: CASSFGLAGDYNEQFF; CDR3nt: TGTGCCAGCAGTTTTGGGCTAGCGGGGGACTACAATGAGCAGTTCTTC
abundance: -; d_gene: TRBD2; v_gene: TRBV18; j_gene: TRBJ2-7; CDR3aa: CASSPSGARGTYEQYF; CDR3nt: TGTGCCAGCTCACCAAGCGGGGCTCGAGGGACCTACGAGCAGTACTTC
abundance: -; d_gene: -; v_gene: TRBV27; j_gene: TRBJ2-7; CDR3aa: CASRNDGAGAREQYF; CDR3nt: TGTGCCAGCAGAAACGACGGGGCGGGGGCGAGAGAGCAGTACTTC